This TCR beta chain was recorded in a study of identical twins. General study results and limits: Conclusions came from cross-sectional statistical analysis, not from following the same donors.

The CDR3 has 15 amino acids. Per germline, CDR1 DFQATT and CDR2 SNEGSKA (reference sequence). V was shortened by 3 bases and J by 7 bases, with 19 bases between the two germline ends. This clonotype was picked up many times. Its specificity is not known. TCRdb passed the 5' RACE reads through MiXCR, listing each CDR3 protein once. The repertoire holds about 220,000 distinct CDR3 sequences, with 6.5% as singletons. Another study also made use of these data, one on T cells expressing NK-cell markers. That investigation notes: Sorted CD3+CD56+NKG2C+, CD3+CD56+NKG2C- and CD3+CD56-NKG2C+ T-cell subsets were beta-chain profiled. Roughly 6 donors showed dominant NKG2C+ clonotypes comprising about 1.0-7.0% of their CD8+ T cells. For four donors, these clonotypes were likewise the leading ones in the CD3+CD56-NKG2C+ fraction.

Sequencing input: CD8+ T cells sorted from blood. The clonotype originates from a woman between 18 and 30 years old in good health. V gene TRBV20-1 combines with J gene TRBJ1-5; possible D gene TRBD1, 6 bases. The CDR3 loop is CSASRDTGVWQPQHF. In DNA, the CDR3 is TGCAGTGCTAGCCGGGACACCGGGGTCTGGCAGCCCCAGCATTTT.